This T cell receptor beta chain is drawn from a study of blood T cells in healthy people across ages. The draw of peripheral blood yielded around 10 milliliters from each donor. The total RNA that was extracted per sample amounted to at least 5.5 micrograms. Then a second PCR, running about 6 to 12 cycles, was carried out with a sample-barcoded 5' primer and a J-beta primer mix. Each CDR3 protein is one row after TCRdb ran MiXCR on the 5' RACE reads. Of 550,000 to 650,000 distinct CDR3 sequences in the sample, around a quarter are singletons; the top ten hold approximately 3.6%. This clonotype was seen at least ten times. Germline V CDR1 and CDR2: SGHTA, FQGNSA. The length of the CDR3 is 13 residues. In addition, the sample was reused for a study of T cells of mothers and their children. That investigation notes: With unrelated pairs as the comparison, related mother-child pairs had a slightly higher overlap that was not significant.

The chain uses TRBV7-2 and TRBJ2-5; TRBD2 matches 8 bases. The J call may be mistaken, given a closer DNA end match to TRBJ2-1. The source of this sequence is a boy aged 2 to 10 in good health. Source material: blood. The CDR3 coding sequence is TGTGCCAGCAGCCTTAGCGGGAACAATGAGCAGTTCTTC. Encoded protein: CASSLSGNNEQFF.